This T cell receptor beta chain was sequenced during a study of blood T cell repertoires in COVID-19. CDR3 length: 15 residues. The data were produced by immunoSEQ multiplex PCR, yet TCRdb's version contains in-frame clones alone and is incomplete. The data hold tens of thousands of clones, with about 83% observed a single time. This clone showed up just a few times. Sequences were obtained from peripheral blood. This sequence joins TRBV21-1 and TRBJ1-2. TRBV21-1 is reported as a pseudogene. This TCR was recovered from a woman at least 80 years old with acute or convalescent COVID-19. CDR3: CASSNETGGGDGYTF. CDR3 sequence (DNA): TGTGCCAGCAGCAACGAAACAGGAGGGGGGGATGGCTACACCTTC.